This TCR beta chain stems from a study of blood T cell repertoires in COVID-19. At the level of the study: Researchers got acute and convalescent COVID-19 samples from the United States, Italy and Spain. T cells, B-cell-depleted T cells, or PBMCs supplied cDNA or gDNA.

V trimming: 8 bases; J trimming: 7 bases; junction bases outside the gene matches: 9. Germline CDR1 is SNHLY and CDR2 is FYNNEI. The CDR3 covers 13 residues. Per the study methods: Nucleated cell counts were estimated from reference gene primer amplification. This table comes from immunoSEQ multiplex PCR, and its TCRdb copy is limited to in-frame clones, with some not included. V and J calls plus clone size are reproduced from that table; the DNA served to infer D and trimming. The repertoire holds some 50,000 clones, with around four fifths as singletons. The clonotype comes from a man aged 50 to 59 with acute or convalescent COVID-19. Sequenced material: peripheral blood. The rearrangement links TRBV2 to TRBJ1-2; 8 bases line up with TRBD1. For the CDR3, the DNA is TGTGCCAGCGGAACAGGGGGTTTTTTTGGCTACACCTTC. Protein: CASGTGGFFGYTF. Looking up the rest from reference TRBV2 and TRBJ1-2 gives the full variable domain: EPEVTQTPSHQVTQMGQEVILRCVPISNHLYFYWYRQILGQKVEFLVSFYNNEISEKSEIFDDQFSVERPDGSNFTLKIRSTKLEDSAMYFCASGTGGFFGYTFGSGTRLTVV.